This T cell receptor (beta chain) was documented in a study of T cells in tuberculosis. Measured with immunoSEQ multiplex PCR; TCRdb has only the in-frame clones, and not every one. This table has tens of thousands of clones, more than 85% appearing once. CDR3 length: 16 residues. The V segment lost 7 bases and the J segment 2 bases; nucleotides outside the gene matches: 10. The V gene's germline CDR1 is LNHDA and CDR2 SQIVND (reference sequence). Time point indicated: new active TB diagnosis, blood taken before or within 7 days of starting treatment. Confirmation came from sputum smear and/or culture positivity for M. tuberculosis.

V usage is TRBV19 and J usage is TRBJ1-4; the match to TRBD1 covers 7 bases. The sequence derives from an adult with tuberculosis. This sample comprised PBMCs, obtained at tuberculosis diagnosis. CDR3 protein: CASTRQGRTTNEKLFF. The CDR3 DNA is TGTGCCAGTACAAGACAGGGCAGGACGACTAATGAAAAACTGTTTTTT.